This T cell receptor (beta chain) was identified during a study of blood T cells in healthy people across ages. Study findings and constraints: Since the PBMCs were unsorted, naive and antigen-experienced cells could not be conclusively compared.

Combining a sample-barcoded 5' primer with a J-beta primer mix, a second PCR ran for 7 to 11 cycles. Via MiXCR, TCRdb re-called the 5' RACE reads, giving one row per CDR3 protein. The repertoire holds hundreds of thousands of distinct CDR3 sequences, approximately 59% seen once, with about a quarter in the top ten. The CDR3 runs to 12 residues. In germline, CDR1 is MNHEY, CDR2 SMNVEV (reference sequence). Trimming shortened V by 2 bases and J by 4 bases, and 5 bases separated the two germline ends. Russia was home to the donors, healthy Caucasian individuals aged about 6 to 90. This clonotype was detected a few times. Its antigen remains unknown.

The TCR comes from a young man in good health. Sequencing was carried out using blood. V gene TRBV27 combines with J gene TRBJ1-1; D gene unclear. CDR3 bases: TGTGCCAGCAGTTTACTTGGCACTGAAGCTTTCTTT. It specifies CASSLLGTEAFF.